The present T cell receptor (beta chain) was sequenced within a study of T-cell memory formation after mild COVID-19 (dated by TCRdb to the early 2020s). At the level of the whole study: Most TCR sequence clusters were specific to one of the two donors. In a couple of donors, T-cell clones that expanded and contracted after mild COVID-19 were tracked by sequencing TCRalpha and TCRbeta repertoires over time. Two young, previously healthy adult volunteers made up the cohort, one male and one female.

The investigation overall reported the following: The second-wave clones that peaked on day 37 were not confirmed to be SARS-CoV-2 specific. Only a couple of mild cases were covered by the study, and larger cohorts that include severe cases with pre-infection samples were considered necessary. Contracting CD4+ clones appeared mostly in the CM and EM memory subsets, whereas CD8+ clones were enriched in EMRA. Some responding clones were found in pre-infection memory, which suggests that pre-existing cross-reactive memory T cells took part in the SARS-CoV-2 response. From day 15 to 85, contracting clones showed balanced CD4/CD8 phenotypes, whereas a second wave of clones that expanded from day 15 to 37 leaned towards CD4+.

Ficoll-Paque density gradient centrifugation was used to isolate PBMCs. This clonotype was detected only a few times. Its antigen has not been determined. No clone much larger than this one lies a single base away; base qualities are absent. Instrument on record: Illumina NovaSeq 6000. TCRalpha and TCRbeta cDNA libraries were built by 5'RACE with constant-segment primers, adding sample barcodes and unique molecular identifiers. RNA was extracted from every sample with Trizol reagent. Library amplification was performed in two PCR steps, and a second sample barcode and Illumina TruSeq adapters were introduced in the second step. Sequencing of libraries was performed on an Illumina NovaSeq with 2 x 150 bp paired-end reads. The paper's data handling went like this. With migec v1.2.7, reads were demultiplexed and then collapsed into UMI-guided consensus sequences. Using mixcr v2.1.11, the UMI consensuses were aligned to TRA and TRB V and J templates and assembled into clonotypes. Clonotypes were classified as expanded or contracted when called significant by both edgeR and NoisET, with noise models trained on biological replicates. For edgeR calls, the cutoffs were a false discovery rate-adjusted p below 0.01 and a log2 fold-change threshold of 1. As an exploratory analysis of dynamics, max-normalized trajectories of the 1000 most abundant clonotypes were examined with PCA combined with hierarchical clustering. The CD4 or CD8 phenotype of responding clones was assigned using the separately sequenced CD4+ and CD8+ repertoires. The public sequencing data were trimmed at Q25 with fastp and processed into clonotypes with MiXCR by TCRdb, which kept only in-frame beta chains. CDR3 protein sequences are deduplicated, and each keeps its most common genes and DNA. The V and J calls, along with clone size, are taken from TCRdb and not from the paper's own processing. The sample table lists 350,000 to 500,000 distinct CDR3 sequences, more than 20% of them with a count of one. The ten biggest clones cover around 12% of the sample.

The source of this sequence is an adult woman who had mild COVID-19 (a few samples of this study predate the infection). The sample titles of this study are shuffled in the database, so cell type and time point are left out; the donor was told from shared clones. Material: PBMCs or a T cell subset sorted from them (not recorded which).

The nucleotide sequence reads TGCGCCAGCAGCCACCCCGCTACAACCCTGGGCGAGCAGTACTTC. It codes for CASSHPATTLGEQYF. The rearranged segments are TRBV4-1 and TRBJ2-7, with an unclear D gene assignment. Between the V and J ends, shortened by 3 bases and 6 bases respectively, the junction contains 18 bases. CDR1 and CDR2, per the germline V gene, are MGHRA and YSYEKL. The CDR3 numbers 15 residues from cysteine through phenylalanine. Of all the DNA, just the CDR3 is kept, 45 bases in frame from base 1.